Detailed here is one T cell receptor beta chain. The antigen is not known. The data belong to a study of siplizumab effects on memory and regulatory T cells. Sequenced by immunoSEQ multiplex PCR; TCRdb stores in-frame clones only, minus some. The sample shows about 120,000 clones, roughly 94% of them seen only once. Whole-study findings and limits: Controls had around 26% Treg-derived mappable alloreactive CD4+ clones on average, versus approximately 73% with siplizumab. Most alloreactive clones went unmapped to unstimulated subsets; only a minor fraction mapped. Alloreactive sequences traceable to unstimulated CD4+ memory cells were significantly reduced by siplizumab. The naive T cell population seemed more diverse than memory cells and seemed a major contributor to the alloresponse.

The sequenced material came from non-Treg CD4+ T cells sorted from blood. The receptor comes from a human donor in good health.

The CDR3 DNA reads as TGTGCCAGCAGCTTAGCAGGGGGCGGCCACTATGGCTACACCTTC. Translated: CASSLAGGGHYGYTF. The chain combines TRBV7-9 with TRBJ1-2, with 7 bases lining up with TRBD1. The V gene's germline CDR1 is SEHNR and CDR2 FQNEAQ (reference sequence). The CDR3 extends over 15 amino acids. The ends lost 0 bases at V and 3 bases at J; junction bases unmatched: 4.